One sample yielded the 9 T cell receptor beta chains listed below, sequenced in a study of shared clonotypes between healthy human individuals. Sequencing used immunoSEQ multiplex PCR; TCRdb keeps in-frame clones, though not all of them. The table records approximately 1,000,000 clones, around 82% of them present only once. Specimen: memory CD4+ T cells from PBMCs. Noted subset: CD45RA-negative fraction. The source is a man aged 18-30 years in good health. Some clones in this sample may be carry-over from other donors' samples.

The CDR3 here is CASSEGLAGGPSNEQFF. CDR3 bases: TGTGCCAGCAGTGAGGGGTTGGCGGGAGGGCCCTCGAATGAGCAGTTCTTC. This chain links TRBV6-4 with TRBJ2-1, with TRBD2 matching over 9 bases. V shed 3 bases and J 7 bases; nucleotides not matched to a gene: 13. This CDR3 spans 17 amino acids. CDR1 is MRHNA, CDR2 SNTAGT, per germline.

CDR3 protein: CASSLDSQDEQYF. CDR3 coding DNA: TGCGCCAGCAGCTTGGATAGTCAGGACGAGCAGTACTTC. The V gene is TRBV5-1, the J gene TRBJ2-7; D ambiguous. Trimming removed 0 bases at V and 5 bases at J, with 9 bases between. Germline V gives CDR1 SGHRS, CDR2 YFSETQ. The CDR3 loop spans 13 amino acids.

The J gene is TRBJ1-2, the V gene TRBV5-8; no clear D. V dropped 1 base and J dropped 11 bases, with 12 bases sitting between them. The CDR3 sequence is 12 residues long. Germline lookup yields CDR1 SGHTS and CDR2 YDEGEE. The CDR3 sequence: CASSLLAGKYTF. In DNA, the CDR3 is TGTGCCAGCAGCTTGCTGGCAGGTAAATACACCTTC.

On this clone itself: The sample has other DNA sequences that encode this CDR3 too. V is TRBV5-6 and J is TRBJ2-2, with 7 bases that match TRBD2. The CDR3 has 13 amino acids. V lost 3 bases to trimming and J lost 11 bases; unmatched junction nucleotides: 7. The germline V gene encodes CDR1 SGHDT and CDR2 YYEEEE. CDR3 amino acids: CASSSTGGGELFF. As DNA, the CDR3 is TGTGCCAGCAGCTCCACGGGAGGCGGAGAGCTGTTTTTT. Using reference TRBV5-6 and TRBJ2-2 for the parts outside the CDR3, the full variable domain is DAGVTQSPTHLIKTRGQQVTLRCSPKSGHDTVSWYQQALGQGPQFIFQYYEEEERQRGNFPDRFSGHQFPNYSSELNVNALLLGDSALYLCASSSTGGGELFFGEGSRLTVL.

The sample holds a few counts of this clone. The chain employs TRBV5-4 and TRBJ1-2; D uncertain. The CDR3 length is 13 residues. Trimming removed 4 bases at V and 9 bases at J, with 16 bases between. Germline V gene sequence: CDR1 SGHNT, CDR2 YYREEE (reference sequence). In nucleotides, the CDR3 is TGTGCCAGCAGCCCAGGCCCAGAACAGAGCTACACCTTC. Its translation: CASSPGPEQSYTF.

V gene TRBV11-2 combines with J gene TRBJ2-1; TRBD2 agrees at 10 bases. The CDR3 runs 16 residues. V was clipped by 5 bases and J by 4 bases; unmatched bases: 8. The germline V gene has CDR1 SGHAT and CDR2 FQNNGV. CDR3 in amino acids: CASSPYTSGAYNEQFF. As DNA, the CDR3 is TGTGCCAGCAGCCCTTACACTAGCGGGGCTTACAATGAGCAGTTCTTC.

V usage is TRBV6-6 and J usage is TRBJ2-2, with D uncertain. The V gene lost 2 bases and the J gene lost 3 bases, with 7 bases spanning the gap. The CDR3 length is 14 residues. Germline CDR1 is MNHNY and CDR2 is SVGAGI (reference sequence). The DNA of the CDR3 is TGTGCCAGCAGTTACAGGCCGTACACCGGGGAGCTGTTTTTT. It encodes CASSYRPYTGELFF.

The chain employs TRBV14 and TRBJ2-5; D uncertain. CDR3 length: 13 residues. Trimming cost V 0 bases and J 5 bases, with 7 bases left between them. The V gene's germline CDR1 is SGHDN and CDR2 FVKESK. The CDR3 loop reads CASSQDYVETQYF. The CDR3, as DNA: TGTGCCAGCAGCCAAGATTACGTCGAGACCCAGTACTTC.

The rearrangement links TRBV18 to TRBJ2-5; no reliable D call. The length of the CDR3 is 13 residues. V was pared by 5 bases and J by 5 bases, with 12 bases between. The germline CDR1 and CDR2 sequences are KGHSH and LQKENI. CDR3 in amino acids: CASSNTAGETQYF. CDR3 coding DNA: TGTGCCAGCTCAAACACGGCCGGGGAGACCCAGTACTTC.